The 8 T cell receptor beta chains below come from one sample, sequenced in a study of blood T cell repertoires in COVID-19 (dated by TCRdb to about 2020). The library was obtained by the immunoSEQ multiplex PCR assay. TCRdb retrieved this table from immuneACCESS and kept in-frame rearrangements only. Not all clones are present; in checked studies, unresolved V genes account for under half, and no reason is known for the remainder. The sample includes roughly 86,000 clones, with 82% observed a single time. The ten most abundant clones make up 21% of the sample. The specimen was peripheral blood. These TCRs come from a human donor in a cohort sampled during active COVID-19.

V and J are TRBV29-1 and TRBJ2-1; 9 bases agree with TRBD1. V shed 6 bases, J shed 3 bases, and the junction held 6 bases outside the gene matches. The CDR3 totals 14 residues. Per germline, CDR1 SQVTM and CDR2 ANQGSEA. CDR3 loop: CSVGQGTNYNEQFF. Here the CDR3 DNA reads TGCAGCGTCGGACAGGGGACCAACTACAATGAGCAGTTCTTC.

V is TRBV6-6 and J is TRBJ1-3; D remains unclear. V was clipped by 6 bases and J by 5 bases, with 20 bases between them. Germline V CDR1 and CDR2: MNHNY, SVGAGI (reference sequence). The CDR3 consists of 16 residues. The CDR3 DNA follows: TGTGCCAGCAGGCCTGTTTCGGGAGAAGAAAGAAACACCATATATTTT. Residues: CASRPVSGEERNTIYF.

The chain joins TRBV6-5 to TRBJ2-2; maybe TRBD2 (5 bases). V lost 5 bases and J 4 bases, leaving 14 bases between the germline ends. Germline CDR1 reads MNHEY; CDR2 reads SVGAGI. This CDR3 is built from 15 residues. In DNA form, the CDR3 reads TGTGCCAGCAGTCCACGCCAGGCGGGCACCGGGGAGCTGTTTTTT. Translation gives CASSPRQAGTGELFF.

This clone showed up just a few times. The chain links TRBV7-9 to TRBJ2-7, with D possibly TRBD2 on 6 matching bases. The germline CDR1 and CDR2 sequences are SEHNR and FQNEAQ (reference sequence). The CDR3 spans 16 residues. Trimming stripped 4 bases from V and 1 base from J, with 17 bases between. CDR3 DNA sequence: TGTGCCAGCAGCTCACAAGACCGGGACTTTTCCTACGAGCAGTACTTC. Protein: CASSSQDRDFSYEQYF.

V gene TRBV3-1 (or the pseudogene TRBV3-2) combines with J gene TRBJ2-7; possibly TRBD1 for D (6 bases). Trimming removed 0 bases at V and 6 bases at J, with 15 bases between. CDR1 is LGHDT, CDR2 YNNKEL, per germline (reference sequence). There are 15 residues in the CDR3. The CDR3 sequence is CASSQELNRVGEQYF. In nucleotides, the CDR3 is TGTGCCAGCAGCCAAGAACTTAACAGGGTGGGCGAGCAGTACTTC.

The chain is built from TRBV5-4 and TRBJ2-1; D may be TRBD1 or TRBD2 (6 bases each). CDR1 SGHNT and CDR2 YYREEE come from the germline V gene (reference sequence). This CDR3 contains 15 residues. Between the trimmed V and J ends, which lost 4 bases and 0 bases, there was a span of 11 bases. The CDR3 DNA reads TGTGCCAGCAGCATGGGGGGCCCCTCCTACAATGAGCAGTTCTTC. Protein: CASSMGGPSYNEQFF.

There are a few counts of this clone. V usage is TRBV19 and J usage is TRBJ2-2; the D gene is possibly TRBD1 (8 bases). The CDR3 is made up of 15 amino acids. Germline lookup yields CDR1 LNHDA and CDR2 SQIVND (reference sequence). The V gene lost 7 bases and the J gene lost 4 bases, with 16 bases spanning the gap. The CDR3 nucleotides read TGTGCCAGTAATAAGGACAGGGAGGGCACCGGGGAGCTGTTTTTT. Translated: CASNKDREGTGELFF.

This chain connects TRBV4-2 to TRBJ1-1; a possible D gene is TRBD1 (5 bases). Germline CDR1 is LGHNA and CDR2 is YNFKEQ. The CDR3 contains 15 residues. Trimming removed 3 bases from V and 6 bases from J, with 17 bases in between. The CDR3 coding sequence is TGTGCCAGCAGCCATTTGCGACGGGGGAAGGCTGAAGCTTTCTTT. Translation: CASSHLRRGKAEAFF.